Presented here are 30 T cell receptor beta chains from one specimen sequenced in a study of OX40 agonist ivuxolimab in advanced cancers. Measured with immunoSEQ multiplex PCR; TCRdb has only the in-frame clones, and not every one. The sample holds approximately 74,000 clones, 85% to 95% seen once. The source material was CD4+ or CD8+ T cells sorted from blood, sampled in a trial of the OX40 agonist ivuxolimab. All receptors come from an adult with an advanced solid tumor such as melanoma, head and neck, liver or kidney cancer.

V is TRBV4-2 and J is TRBJ1-6; D is unclear. The CDR3 loop spans 18 amino acids. V was cut by 0 bases and J by 7 bases, with 19 bases left in between. Germline CDR1 LGHNA, CDR2 YNFKEQ. The chain's CDR3 is CASSQDRKGVQLNSPLHF. CDR3 in DNA: TGTGCCAGCAGCCAAGACAGGAAGGGAGTTCAGTTAAATTCACCCCTCCACTTT.

The rearrangement links TRBV6-6 to TRBJ2-1; a weak D match, TRBD1 (6 bases). CDR1 and CDR2 (germline): MNHNY, SVGAGI (reference sequence). This CDR3 region has 14 residues. V gave up 7 bases and J gave up 6 bases, with 16 bases separating them. CDR3 nucleotides: TGTGCCAGCACCTTCCGGGACATTCGCAATGAGCAGTTCTTC. Translated, it gives CASTFRDIRNEQFF.

This clone has only one observation. The gene calls are TRBV19 and TRBJ1-6; D gene uncertain. This CDR3 has 15 residues. Germline V lookup: CDR1 LNHDA, CDR2 SQIVND (reference sequence). The V end was cut by 7 bases, the J end by 14 bases, with 24 bases between. The chain's CDR3 is CASKDAGLPQFTLHF. The CDR3 DNA sequence: TGTGCCAGTAAAGATGCAGGCCTCCCCCAATTTACCCTCCACTTT.

The genes are TRBV27 and TRBJ2-7, with D maybe TRBD1 (6 bases). CDR3 length equals 14 residues. V shed 3 bases and J shed 0 bases, with 9 bases lying between them. Germline V gene sequence: CDR1 MNHEY, CDR2 SMNVEV (reference sequence). CDR3 nucleotide sequence: TGTGCCAGCAGTTTGGACAGAAGCTCCTACGAGCAGTACTTC. This codes for CASSLDRSSYEQYF.

The chain uses TRBV5-6 and TRBJ1-3; TRBD1 is a possible D gene (5 bases). V was trimmed by 4 bases and J by 2 bases, leaving 13 bases between them. Germline CDR1 reads SGHDT; CDR2 reads YYEEEE. The CDR3 runs to 15 residues. CDR3 sequence (DNA): TGTGCCAGCAGCGGGCTCGGAGGGGCTGGAAACACCATATATTTT. It translates to CASSGLGGAGNTIYF. The full variable domain, completed using reference TRBV5-6 and TRBJ1-3, is DAGVTQSPTHLIKTRGQQVTLRCSPKSGHDTVSWYQQALGQGPQFIFQYYEEEERQRGNFPDRFSGHQFPNYSSELNVNALLLGDSALYLCASSGLGGAGNTIYFGEGSWLTVV.

For this clone: At one end, the junction sequence differs from germline, possibly due to a read error. The rearrangement links TRBV6-1 to TRBJ2-1, with D perhaps TRBD1 (5 bases). Germline V lookup: CDR1 MNHNS, CDR2 SASEGT. The CDR3 extends over 14 amino acids. CDR3 bases: TGTGCCAGCAGTGAAGAAAATTTGGGGCCCCCTAGGCTCTTC. It yields the protein CASSEENLGPPRLF.

This sequence joins TRBV7-2 and TRBJ1-2, with 7 bases fitting TRBD1. In germline, CDR1 is SGHTA, CDR2 FQGNSA. Unmatched junction bases numbered 4, after V lost 5 bases and J lost 4 bases. The CDR3 contains 13 residues. CDR3 amino acids: CASSQGGSYGYTF. In DNA, the CDR3 is TGTGCCAGCAGCCAAGGGGGCTCCTATGGCTACACCTTC.

The chain joins TRBV4-3 to TRBJ2-6, with D possibly TRBD1 on 6 matching bases. CDR3 size: 17 residues. Trimming shortened V by 0 bases and J by 2 bases, and 11 bases separated the two germline ends. In germline, CDR1 is LGHNA, CDR2 YSLEER. DNA of the CDR3: TGCGCCAGCAGCCAAGACAGGGGAGCTCCTGGGGCCAACGTCCTGACTTTC. Its protein product is CASSQDRGAPGANVLTF.

The chain recombines TRBV2 with TRBJ2-2, with D possibly being TRBD2 (6 bases). V lost 1 base, J lost 1 base, and 16 bases lay in between. Looked up from germline, CDR1 is SNHLY and CDR2 is FYNNEI. CDR3 length equals 18 residues. The CDR3 loop reads CASSEDFGARGNTGELFF. For the CDR3, the DNA is TGTGCCAGCAGTGAAGATTTCGGGGCGCGGGGGAACACCGGGGAGCTGTTTTTT.

The chain is built from TRBV5-5 and TRBJ1-2, with 8 bases matching TRBD1. Germline assignment: CDR1 SGHKS and CDR2 YYEKEE (reference sequence). CDR3 size: 17 residues. V shed 3 bases and J 4 bases; nucleotides not matched to a gene: 14. The CDR3 protein is CASSSDRGGQGSYGYTF. CDR3 DNA: TGTGCCAGCAGCTCGGACCGGGGTGGACAGGGTTCCTATGGCTACACCTTC. The variable domain in full, completed from reference TRBV5-5 and TRBJ1-2, reads DAGVTQSPTHLIKTRGQQVTLRCSPISGHKSVSWYQQVLGQGPQFIFQYYEKEERGRGNFPDRFSARQFPNYSSELNVNALLLGDSALYLCASSSDRGGQGSYGYTFGSGTRLTVV.

This chain joins TRBV5-1 and TRBJ1-2, with D perhaps matching TRBD1 (5 bases). Trimming took off 5 bases at V and 8 bases at J, with 16 bases between the two ends. In germline, CDR1 is SGHRS, CDR2 YFSETQ. The CDR3 is 13 amino acids. In DNA, the CDR3 is TGCGCCAGCAGAGATGGGACGAACGGGGGCTACACCTTC. It encodes CASRDGTNGGYTF.

The chain has TRBV6-5 and TRBJ2-7; weak D call: TRBD1 (6 bases). Germline V gives CDR1 MNHEY, CDR2 SVGAGI. V shed 6 bases and J shed 4 bases, with 19 bases lying between them. The CDR3 is made up of 15 amino acids. CDR3 in DNA: TGTGCCAGCAGCCAAACCCCCCCACAGGGTTACGAGCAGTACTTC. Encoded protein: CASSQTPPQGYEQYF.

The chain links TRBV28 to TRBJ1-3, with D hard to call. The germline V and J ends were trimmed by 7 bases and 1 base, with 5 bases remaining between them. CDR1 and CDR2 (germline): MDHEN, SYDVKM. This CDR3 is 12 amino acids long. As DNA, the CDR3 is TGTGCCAGCACCATATCTGGAAACACCATATATTTT. It yields the protein CASTISGNTIYF.

This chain uses TRBV28 with TRBJ1-1; D is possibly TRBD1 (6 bases). The germline gives CDR1 MDHEN, CDR2 SYDVKM. V dropped 7 bases and J dropped 0 bases, with 21 bases sitting between them. The CDR3 length is 17 residues. The chain's CDR3 is CASTLVGRGFMNTEAFF. The CDR3 coding sequence is TGTGCCAGCACCCTTGTTGGGAGGGGGTTCATGAACACTGAAGCTTTCTTT.

The chain links TRBV5-1 to TRBJ2-1; 9 nucleotides match TRBD1. The germline CDR1 and CDR2 sequences are SGHRS and YFSETQ. J lost 11 bases, V lost 4 bases, and 10 bases had no gene match. CDR3 length: 14 amino acids. The CDR3 region is CASSAQQGAAKQFF. CDR3 nucleotide sequence: TGCGCCAGCAGCGCCCAACAGGGGGCGGCGAAGCAGTTCTTC.

The chain joins TRBV5-1 to TRBJ2-2; 11 nucleotides agree with TRBD2. The CDR3 totals 16 residues. Germline CDR1 is SGHRS and CDR2 is YFSETQ. Losses at the gene ends were 4 bases for V and 4 bases for J; bases not matched to a gene: 6. CDR3: CASSLLTSGATGELFF. The CDR3 DNA sequence: TGCGCCAGCAGCCTCCTGACTAGCGGGGCCACCGGGGAGCTGTTTTTT. The entire variable domain, with the rest obtained from reference TRBV5-1 and TRBJ2-2, is as follows: KAGVTQTPRYLIKTRGQQVTLSCSPISGHRSVSWYQQTPGQGLQFLFEYFSETQRNKGNFPGRFSGRQFSNSRSEMNVSTLELGDSALYLCASSLLTSGATGELFFGEGSRLTVL.

This rearrangement joins TRBV28 to TRBJ2-5, with 7 bases identical to TRBD2. The junction had 6 bases not matched to a gene; V was cut back by 5 bases and J by 9 bases. Germline assignment: CDR1 MDHEN and CDR2 SYDVKM. The CDR3 consists of 12 residues. The DNA of the CDR3 is TGTGCCAGCAGTGCGACCCTAGCGGCCCAGTACTTC. Its protein is CASSATLAAQYF.

The rearrangement links TRBV6-6 to TRBJ2-5; 9 positions agree with TRBD2. This CDR3 has 16 residues. With V trimmed by 2 bases and J by 5 bases, 9 bases remained unmatched. Per germline, CDR1 MNHNY and CDR2 SVGAGI (reference sequence). For the CDR3, the DNA is TGTGCCAGCAGTTACGGGGCGGGAGGGCCGGAGGAGACCCAGTACTTC. Its protein product is CASSYGAGGPEETQYF.

This clone was detected a few times. CDR3 protein: CASREVTGANVLTF. In DNA form, the CDR3 reads TGTGCCAGCAGGGAGGTAACTGGGGCCAACGTCCTGACTTTC. This chain joins TRBV2 and TRBJ2-6; D is perhaps TRBD2 (5 bases). Germline V gives CDR1 SNHLY, CDR2 FYNNEI. This CDR3 has 14 amino acids. V lost 6 bases, J lost 2 bases, and 8 bases lay in between.

The genes are TRBV28 and TRBJ2-7, with 8 bases aligning to TRBD1. Germline trimming cut 1 base from V and 4 bases from J; bases unmatched to any gene: 3. CDR3 length: 14 residues. Germline values: CDR1 MDHEN, CDR2 SYDVKM. CDR3 DNA sequence: TGTGCCAGCAGTTTATCAGGGGGCAGGTACGAGCAGTACTTC. Residues: CASSLSGGRYEQYF.

This clone was counted between two and nine times. V is TRBV7-2 and J is TRBJ2-1; 13 positions agree with TRBD2. This CDR3 spans 16 amino acids. Germline V CDR1 and CDR2: SGHTA, FQGNSA. V shed 1 base, J shed 8 bases, and the junction held 5 bases outside the gene matches. The CDR3 DNA sequence: TGTGCCAGCAGCTTAGTGGTACTAGCGGGAGGGGATGAGCAGTTCTTC. Translated, it gives CASSLVVLAGGDEQFF.

The CDR3 bases are TGCGCCAGCAGCTTACAGGGGCCCCAAGAGACCCAGTACTTC. Its translation: CASSLQGPQETQYF. V is TRBV5-1 and J is TRBJ2-5; 7 positions match TRBD1. Germline V lookup: CDR1 SGHRS, CDR2 YFSETQ. Trimming cost V 2 bases and J 1 base; bases outside gene matches: 2. This CDR3 is 14 amino acids long.

The rearrangement joins TRBV7-9 to TRBJ1-1; D not resolved. CDR3 length: 14 residues. V shed 2 bases and J shed 0 bases, with 7 bases lying between them. Germline V gives CDR1 SEHNR, CDR2 FQNEAQ (reference sequence). Here the CDR3 reads CASSLSSVNTEAFF. The CDR3 bases are TGTGCCAGCAGCTTAAGTTCAGTGAACACTGAAGCTTTCTTT.

The rearrangement joins TRBV30 to TRBJ1-2; no reliable D call. V dropped 4 bases and J dropped 10 bases, with 22 bases sitting between them. This CDR3 has 14 residues. The V gene's germline CDR1 is GTSNPN and CDR2 SVGIG (reference sequence). DNA for the CDR3: TGTGCCTGGACCTCTTCCGGTATACTATGGCTCTACACCTTC. The encoded protein is CAWTSSGILWLYTF.

The genes are TRBV30 and TRBJ1-5, with no clear D. Deletions cut 2 bases from V and 0 bases from J, with 17 bases between. Germline CDR1 and CDR2: GTSNPN and SVGIG (reference sequence). This CDR3 region has 17 residues. Here the CDR3 reads CAWSNTGNYYSNQPQHF. DNA for the CDR3: TGTGCCTGGAGTAACACCGGGAACTACTATAGCAATCAGCCCCAGCATTTT.

The rearrangement uses TRBV9 and TRBJ2-7; perhaps TRBD2 as D (5 bases). V was clipped by 4 bases and J by 7 bases, with 21 bases between them. This CDR3 comprises 15 residues. Germline V gives CDR1 SGDLS, CDR2 YYNGEE. The DNA of the CDR3 is TGTGCCAGCAGCCCGCGGGCAGACACCTACGAAGAGCAGTACTTC. Translated, it gives CASSPRADTYEEQYF.

V usage is TRBV19 and J usage is TRBJ1-2, with TRBD1 matching over 8 bases. Germline CDR1 reads LNHDA; CDR2 reads SQIVND (reference sequence). V lost 1 base and J lost 3; bases outside the gene matches: 1. The CDR3 totals 14 residues. CDR3 nucleotide sequence: TGTGCCAGTAGTATAGCGGGACAGGACTATGGCTACACCTTC. Amino acids: CASSIAGQDYGYTF.

This rearrangement joins TRBV28 to TRBJ2-7, with 8 bases that match TRBD2. The J segment lost 7 bases and the V segment lost 7 bases, leaving 15 bases of the junction unmatched. There are 15 residues in the CDR3. Germline CDR1 reads MDHEN; CDR2 reads SYDVKM. The CDR3 DNA follows: TGTGCCAGCATAACCCCTCGGGGGGGGATACGAGAGCAGTACTTC. Its translation is CASITPRGGIREQYF.

This chain links TRBV11-2 with TRBJ2-7; TRBD1 is a possible D gene (5 bases). V lost 5 bases, J lost 2 bases, and 13 bases lay in between. There are 14 residues in the CDR3. The V gene's germline CDR1 is SGHAT and CDR2 FQNNGV. The CDR3 loop reads CASSPQFRAYEQYF. The CDR3 DNA is TGTGCCAGCAGCCCCCAGTTCAGGGCCTACGAGCAGTACTTC.

The CDR3 DNA follows: TGTGCCAGCAGTAAAACTAGCGGGGGAGCGGTAGATACGCAGTATTTT. It encodes CASSKTSGGAVDTQYF. The chain is built from TRBV6-6 and TRBJ2-3, with TRBD2 matching 11 bases. V lost 5 bases and J lost 5; bases outside the gene matches: 9. Germline-derived CDR1 and CDR2 are MNHNY and SVGAGI (reference sequence). CDR3 length: 16 residues.